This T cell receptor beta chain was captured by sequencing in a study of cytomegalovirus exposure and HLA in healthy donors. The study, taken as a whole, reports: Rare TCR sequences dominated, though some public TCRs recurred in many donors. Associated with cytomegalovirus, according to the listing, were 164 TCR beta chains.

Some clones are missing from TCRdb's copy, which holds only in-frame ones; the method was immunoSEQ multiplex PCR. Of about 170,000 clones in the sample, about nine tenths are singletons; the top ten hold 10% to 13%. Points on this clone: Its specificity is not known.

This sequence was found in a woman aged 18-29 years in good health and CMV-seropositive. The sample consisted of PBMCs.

For the CDR3, the DNA is TGTGCCAGCAGTTTACAGGGCGCCCCTTACGAGCAGTACTTC. It encodes CASSLQGAPYEQYF. The rearrangement links TRBV28 to TRBJ2-7, with D possibly matching TRBD1 (5 bases). V gave up 2 bases and J gave up 4 bases, with 12 bases separating them. CDR1 MDHEN and CDR2 SYDVKM come from the germline V gene. The CDR3 totals 14 residues.